This TCR beta chain was recorded in a study of neurological immune-mediated disorders. This CDR3 is 14 amino acids long. Germline V lookup: CDR1 SGDLS, CDR2 YYNGEE. Trimming removed 6 bases from V and 1 base from J, with 14 bases in between. TCRdb re-analysed the 5' RACE reads in MiXCR, keeping a single row per CDR3 protein. The table includes some 16,000 distinct CDR3 sequences, 9% detected once. This clonotype was recorded at least ten times. The sequenced sample consisted of CD8+ T cells from blood. This TCR was recovered from a man between 50 and 59 years old in good health. The chain employs TRBV9 and TRBJ2-7, with D perhaps TRBD1 or TRBD2 (6 bases each). The CDR3 region has the DNA TGTGCCAGCAATGGCGGGACACCGTCCTACGAGCAGTACTTC. It yields the protein CASNGGTPSYEQYF.